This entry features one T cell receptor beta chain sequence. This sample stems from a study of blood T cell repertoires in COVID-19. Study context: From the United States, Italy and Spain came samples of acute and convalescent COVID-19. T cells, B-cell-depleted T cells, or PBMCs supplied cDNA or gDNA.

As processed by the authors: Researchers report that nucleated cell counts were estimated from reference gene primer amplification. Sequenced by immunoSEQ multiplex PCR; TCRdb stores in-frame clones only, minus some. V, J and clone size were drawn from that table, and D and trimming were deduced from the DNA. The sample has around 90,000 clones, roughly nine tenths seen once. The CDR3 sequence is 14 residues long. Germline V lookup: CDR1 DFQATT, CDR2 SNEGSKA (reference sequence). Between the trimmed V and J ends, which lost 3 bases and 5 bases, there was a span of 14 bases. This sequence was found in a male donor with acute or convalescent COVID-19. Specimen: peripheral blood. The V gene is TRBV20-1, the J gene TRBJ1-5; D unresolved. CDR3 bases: TGCAGTGCTAGTCGGCAGGCCAAATATCAGCCCCAGCATTTT. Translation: CSASRQAKYQPQHF.